What follows describes a single T cell receptor (beta chain). The specificity of this receptor is unknown. No much larger clone is present one base from it, and per-base qualities are unavailable. The CDR3 goes from the cysteine to the phenylalanine over 16 residues. The only DNA kept is the CDR3, 48 bases in frame from the first base. The germline V end is reduced by 2 bases and the J end by 5 bases; junction bases left unmatched: 11. CDR1 and CDR2, looked up from the germline V gene, are MNHNS and SASEGT. The data originate from a study of blood T cell repertoires in COVID-19 (TCRdb year 2020). Looking at the study overall: Samples from collaborators originated in the United States, Italy and Spain and spanned both the acute and convalescent phases of COVID-19. The dataset comprised deeply sampled blood TCRbeta repertoires from subjects exposed to, actively infected with, or recovered from COVID-19. A freely available public database, intended as a resource for researchers studying the immune response to SARS-CoV-2, is where the repertoires were released. The material from the prospective study consisted of cDNA or gDNA derived from T cells, B-cell-depleted T cells, or PBMCs. Where HLA class I and class II types were available, the types were taken from metadata supplied by the sample provider, not from assay-based typing. A de-identified subject ID, COVID-19 status, age in years and sex were almost always included in the sample metadata. Samples came from the ongoing ImmuneRACE study (first 160 participants) plus 1,254 subjects from 6 global collaborators.

TCRbeta CDR3 regions were amplified from genomic DNA by means of the immunoSEQ Assay, a bias-controlled multiplex PCR. Per the authors' processing: Within the assay, amplification of reference gene primers was used to estimate how many nucleated cells each sample contained. To quantify the absolute abundance of each unique TCRbeta CDR3 rearrangement, sequence reads were collapsed and filtered. For each sample, productive Simpson clonality was calculated as the square root of Simpson's diversity index over productive rearrangements. TCRdb took this table from immuneACCESS and kept in-frame rearrangements with V and J called. Such tables lack part of the clones; where checked against another copy, unresolved V genes explain under half of the gap, and the rest is unexplained. Clone size and the V and J calls come from that table; the DNA yielded D and trimming. The sample yields more than 65,000 clones; roughly 89% were counted once. 3% to 4.5% of the sample is held by the ten biggest clonotypes.

The collaborating institutions used their own protocols to collect whole blood in K2EDTA tubes. For TCRbeta analysis, collaborators shipped samples as frozen whole blood, isolated PBMCs, or DNA extracted from either of those sample types. Broader findings and caveats from the paper: The quantity of clinical and demographic metadata differed by source and by participant and was supplied without curation.

This sequence was found in a man aged 50-60 years with acute or convalescent COVID-19. In this chain, TRBV6-1 is recombined with TRBJ2-5; 7 central nucleotides agree with TRBD2. The sample comprised peripheral blood. The nucleotide sequence reads TGTGCCAGCAGTGAATTTGGGCGGGAGCTCCGGGAGACCCAGTACTTC. This codes for CASSEFGRELRETQYF.